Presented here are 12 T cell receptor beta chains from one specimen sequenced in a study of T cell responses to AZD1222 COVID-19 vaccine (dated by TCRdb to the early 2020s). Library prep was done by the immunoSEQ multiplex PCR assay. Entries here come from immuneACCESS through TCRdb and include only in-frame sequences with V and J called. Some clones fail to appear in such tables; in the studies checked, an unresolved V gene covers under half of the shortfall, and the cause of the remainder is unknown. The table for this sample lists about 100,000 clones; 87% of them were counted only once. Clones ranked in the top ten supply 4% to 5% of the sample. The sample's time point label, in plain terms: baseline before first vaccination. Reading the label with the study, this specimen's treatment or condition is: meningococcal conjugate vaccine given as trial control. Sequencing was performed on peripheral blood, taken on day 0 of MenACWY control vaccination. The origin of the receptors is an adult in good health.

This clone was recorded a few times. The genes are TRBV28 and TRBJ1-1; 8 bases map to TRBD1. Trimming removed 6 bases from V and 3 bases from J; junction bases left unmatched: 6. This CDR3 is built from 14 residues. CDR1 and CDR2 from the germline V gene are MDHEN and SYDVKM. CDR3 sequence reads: CASRSGQGDTEAFF. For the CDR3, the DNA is TGTGCCAGCAGATCCGGACAGGGTGACACTGAAGCTTTCTTT.

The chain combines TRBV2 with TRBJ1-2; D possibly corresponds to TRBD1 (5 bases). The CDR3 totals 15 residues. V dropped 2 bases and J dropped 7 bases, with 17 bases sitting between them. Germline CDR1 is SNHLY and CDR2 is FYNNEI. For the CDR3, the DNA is TGTGCCAGCAGTGAAAGTAGCCCGGGACTCACTGGCTACACCTTC. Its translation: CASSESSPGLTGYTF.

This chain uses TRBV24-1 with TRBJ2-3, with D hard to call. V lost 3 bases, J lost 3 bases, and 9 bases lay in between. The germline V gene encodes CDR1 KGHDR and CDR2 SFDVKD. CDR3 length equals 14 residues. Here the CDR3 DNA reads TGTGCCACCAGTGATAGGCTTCGGACAGATACGCAGTATTTT. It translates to CATSDRLRTDTQYF.

The CDR3 DNA sequence: TGTGCCAGCAGTTTGGGACAAATTAATGGCTACACCTTC. Its protein is CASSLGQINGYTF. This chain links TRBV28 with TRBJ1-2; D possibly corresponds to TRBD1 (6 bases). The CDR3 is made up of 13 amino acids. Germline V gene sequence: CDR1 MDHEN, CDR2 SYDVKM. V lost 3 bases and J 6 bases, leaving 11 bases between the germline ends.

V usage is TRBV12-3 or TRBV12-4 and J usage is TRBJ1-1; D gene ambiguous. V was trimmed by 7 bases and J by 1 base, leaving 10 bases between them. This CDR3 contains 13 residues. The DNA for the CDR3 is TGTGCCAGCACCGTGGGCAGGAACACTGAAGCTTTCTTT. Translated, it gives CASTVGRNTEAFF.

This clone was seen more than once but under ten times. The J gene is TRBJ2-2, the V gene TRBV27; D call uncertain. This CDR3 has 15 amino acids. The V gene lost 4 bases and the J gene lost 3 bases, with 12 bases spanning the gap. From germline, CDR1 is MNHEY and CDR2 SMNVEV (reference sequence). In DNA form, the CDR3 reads TGTGCCAGCAGTTCAGCAGGCTTGGACACCGGGGAGCTGTTTTTT. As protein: CASSSAGLDTGELFF.

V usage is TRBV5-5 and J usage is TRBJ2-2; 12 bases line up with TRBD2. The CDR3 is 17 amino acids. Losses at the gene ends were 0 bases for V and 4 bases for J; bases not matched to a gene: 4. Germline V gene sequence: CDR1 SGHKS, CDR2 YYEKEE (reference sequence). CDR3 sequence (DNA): TGTGCCAGCAGCTTGGCCACACTAGCGGGAGGCACCGGGGAGCTGTTTTTT. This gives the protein CASSLATLAGGTGELFF.

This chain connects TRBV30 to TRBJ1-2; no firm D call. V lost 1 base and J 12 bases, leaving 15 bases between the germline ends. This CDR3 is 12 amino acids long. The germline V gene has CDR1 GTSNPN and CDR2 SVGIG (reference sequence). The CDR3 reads CAWSAWAFGHTF. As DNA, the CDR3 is TGTGCCTGGAGTGCCTGGGCCTTCGGGCACACCTTC.

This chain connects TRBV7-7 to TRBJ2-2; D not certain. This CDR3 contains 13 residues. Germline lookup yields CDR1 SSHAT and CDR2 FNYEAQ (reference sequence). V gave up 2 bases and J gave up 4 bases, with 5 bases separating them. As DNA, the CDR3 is TGTGCCAGCAGCTTATCAGGCACCGGGGAGCTGTTTTTT. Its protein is CASSLSGTGELFF.

CDR3 sequence (DNA): TGTGCCACCCGGAGGCAGGTTCAAGAGACCCAGTACTTC. Its protein product is CATRRQVQETQYF. This chain uses TRBV6-5 with TRBJ2-5; maybe TRBD2 (5 bases). Germline CDR1 reads MNHEY; CDR2 reads SVGAGI. Deletions cut 10 bases from V and 2 bases from J, with 14 bases between. The CDR3 length is 13 residues.

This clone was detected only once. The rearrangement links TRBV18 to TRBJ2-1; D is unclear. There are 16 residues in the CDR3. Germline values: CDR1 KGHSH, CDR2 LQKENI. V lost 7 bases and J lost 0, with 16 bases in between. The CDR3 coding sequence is TGTGCCAGCTGCGGAGCTGATACGAGCTCCTACAATGAGCAGTTCTTC. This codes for CASCGADTSSYNEQFF. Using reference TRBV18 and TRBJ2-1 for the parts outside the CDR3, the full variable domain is NAGVMQNPRHLVRRRGQEARLRCSPMKGHSHVYWYRQLPEEGLKFMVYLQKENIIDESGMPKERFSAEFPKEGPSILRIQQVVRGDSAAYFCASCGADTSSYNEQFFGPGTRLTVL.

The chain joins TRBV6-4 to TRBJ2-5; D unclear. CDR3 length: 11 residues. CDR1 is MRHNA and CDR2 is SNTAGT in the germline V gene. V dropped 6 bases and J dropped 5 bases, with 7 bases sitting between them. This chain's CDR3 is CASSADETQYF. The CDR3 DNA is TGTGCCAGCAGCGCGGATGAGACCCAGTACTTC.